Listed here are 20 T cell receptor beta chains from one sample, sequenced in a study of beta chain features in type 1 diabetes (dated by TCRdb to 2016 to 2019). Study-level results and caveats: In all four CD4+ subsets, TCRB CDR3 length was moderately but significantly shorter in type 1 diabetes patients.

The receptor library was made with the immunoSEQ multiplex PCR assay. The entire isolated RNA was reverse transcribed using the High Capacity cDNA Reverse Transcription Kit, and thus expressed TCRB transcripts were sequenced. The table was pulled from immuneACCESS by TCRdb, which kept in-frame rearrangements only. Such tables lose some clones; where checked, under half of the loss comes from unresolved V genes, and the rest has no known cause. Present in this sample are roughly 290,000 clones, 15% of which were seen just once. The ten largest make up less than 0.02% of the sample. Their target antigens are unknown. Sequencing used naive CD4+ T cells from blood. The cell subset or site label corresponds to: true naive CD4+ T cells. Receptors originate from a man younger than 35 with type 1 diabetes.

This clone was counted a few times. This chain uses TRBV29-1 with TRBJ2-5; 9 bases fit TRBD2. This CDR3 comprises 16 residues. In germline, CDR1 is SQVTM, CDR2 ANQGSEA. V lost 4 bases to trimming and J lost 0 bases; unmatched junction nucleotides: 9. This CDR3 is CSVVRLAETYQETQYF. The DNA for the CDR3 is TGCAGCGTTGTGAGACTAGCGGAGACTTACCAAGAGACCCAGTACTTC. The whole variable domain, filled in from reference TRBV29-1 and TRBJ2-5, reads SAVISQKPSRDICQRGTSLTIQCQVDSQVTMMFWYRQQPGQSLTLIATANQGSEATYESGFVIDKFPISRPNLTFSTLTVSNMSPEDSSIYLCSVVRLAETYQETQYFGPGTRLLVL.

This clone was counted a few times. This chain joins TRBV5-1 and TRBJ1-1; no reliable D call. Germline V gene lookup returns CDR1 SGHRS and CDR2 YFSETQ. V was cut by 4 bases and J by 4 bases, with 17 bases left in between. The CDR3 sequence is 15 residues long. CDR3 sequence (DNA): TGCGCCAGCAGCGTGGACCCCGTTGGTAGCACTGAAGCTTTCTTT. It specifies CASSVDPVGSTEAFF.

This clone was recorded a few times. This chain connects TRBV29-1 to TRBJ1-1, with unresolved D. CDR3 length equals 13 residues. The germline CDR1 and CDR2 sequences are SQVTM and ANQGSEA. V dropped 6 bases and J dropped 0 bases, with 11 bases sitting between them. Here the CDR3 reads CSVRGTMNTEAFF. In nucleotides, the CDR3 is TGCAGCGTCCGGGGAACCATGAACACTGAAGCTTTCTTT.

This clone has more than one count but fewer than ten. V gene TRBV28 combines with J gene TRBJ2-6, with a possible D match to TRBD1 (6 bases). CDR3 size: 17 residues. Germline V lookup: CDR1 MDHEN, CDR2 SYDVKM. The ends were cut back, 3 bases at V and 0 bases at J, with 12 bases in the middle. CDR3: CASSLRQGSSGANVLTF. The CDR3 bases are TGTGCCAGCAGTTTGAGGCAGGGGTCCTCTGGGGCCAACGTCCTGACTTTC.

This clone has only a few counts. The rearrangement joins TRBV6-5 to TRBJ2-7; D is uncertain. The germline V gene has CDR1 MNHEY and CDR2 SVGAGI. The CDR3 is made up of 14 amino acids. Trimming cost V 0 bases and J 2 bases, with 8 bases left between them. CDR3 amino acids: CASSYSAGPYEQYF. CDR3 sequence (DNA): TGTGCCAGCAGTTACTCGGCAGGCCCCTACGAGCAGTACTTC.

This clone was counted only a few times. The CDR3: CASSTRYTGTPYEQYF. DNA of the CDR3: TGCGCCAGCAGCACTCGATACACAGGGACCCCCTACGAGCAGTACTTC. The chain links TRBV4-3 to TRBJ2-7; a possible D gene is TRBD1 (6 bases). The CDR3 has 16 residues. V gave up 5 bases and J gave up 2 bases, with 19 bases separating them. The germline gives CDR1 LGHNA, CDR2 YSLEER.

The rearrangement joins TRBV30 to TRBJ2-5; TRBD2 aligns across 7 bases. CDR1 and CDR2 from the germline V gene are GTSNPN and SVGIG (reference sequence). The CDR3 is made up of 11 amino acids. J gave up 10 bases and V 1 base, and 3 bases lay outside the gene matches. The CDR3 sequence: CAWSGGGGQYF. The CDR3 bases are TGTGCCTGGAGTGGCGGGGGTGGCCAGTACTTC.

This clone was seen a handful of times. The chain links TRBV9 to TRBJ2-3, with D maybe TRBD2 (5 bases). The V end was cut by 4 bases, the J end by 1 base, with 10 bases between. The germline gives CDR1 SGDLS, CDR2 YYNGEE. The CDR3 spans 14 residues. CDR3 loop: CASSYPGGTDTQYF. In DNA form, the CDR3 reads TGTGCCAGCAGCTATCCCGGGGGCACAGATACGCAGTATTTT.

This clone has more than one count but fewer than ten. The chain is built from TRBV2 and TRBJ1-1; 7 nucleotides align to TRBD1. Germline CDR1 is SNHLY and CDR2 is FYNNEI. This CDR3 region has 15 residues. V trimming: 6 bases; J trimming: 0 bases; junction bases outside the gene matches: 7. Here the CDR3 DNA reads TGTGCCAGCAGGGACTCGGGACAGATGAACACTGAAGCTTTCTTT. This gives the protein CASRDSGQMNTEAFF. Full variable domain (outside the CDR3, taken from reference TRBV2 and TRBJ1-1): EPEVTQTPSHQVTQMGQEVILRCVPISNHLYFYWYRQILGQKVEFLVSFYNNEISEKSEIFDDQFSVERPDGSNFTLKIRSTKLEDSAMYFCASRDSGQMNTEAFFGQGTRLTVV.

In this sample, this clone turned up a few times. Other nucleotide sequences from this sample produce the same CDR3. The chain couples TRBV5-1 to TRBJ1-1, with 7 bases fitting TRBD1. Trimming took 0 bases from V and 2 from J; bases not matched to a gene: 1. The CDR3 length is 14 residues. CDR1 is SGHRS and CDR2 is YFSETQ in the germline V gene. CDR3 nucleotide sequence: TGCGCCAGCAGCTTGGACAGGGGTAACACTGAAGCTTTCTTT. As protein: CASSLDRGNTEAFF.

The sample holds a few counts of this clone. This chain uses TRBV29-1 with TRBJ2-1, with TRBD1 matching 8 bases. CDR3 size: 16 residues. With V trimmed by 6 bases and J by 0 bases, 10 bases remained unmatched. In germline, CDR1 is SQVTM, CDR2 ANQGSEA. Here the CDR3 reads CSVPGQESSSYNEQFF. CDR3 nucleotides: TGCAGCGTGCCGGGACAGGAATCCAGCTCCTACAATGAGCAGTTCTTC.

This clone was picked up a small number of times. V gene TRBV27 combines with J gene TRBJ2-3; D is undetermined. Trimming stripped 3 bases from V and 3 bases from J, with 10 bases between. Per germline, CDR1 MNHEY and CDR2 SMNVEV (reference sequence). CDR3 length: 14 residues. The CDR3 region is CASSLTLATDTQYF. CDR3 sequence (DNA): TGTGCCAGCAGTTTGACCTTAGCAACAGATACGCAGTATTTT.

The chain employs TRBV5-1 and TRBJ2-7; D remains unclear. Looked up from germline, CDR1 is SGHRS and CDR2 is YFSETQ. This CDR3 contains 14 residues. Trimming removed 3 bases at V and 2 bases at J, with 12 bases between. Here the CDR3 reads CASSSNVVTYEQYF. CDR3 DNA: TGCGCCAGCAGCTCCAATGTAGTTACCTACGAGCAGTACTTC.

This chain uses TRBV30 with TRBJ1-5; weak D call: TRBD1 (5 bases). CDR1 is GTSNPN and CDR2 is SVGIG in the germline V gene (reference sequence). The CDR3 has 13 residues. The ends were cut back, 3 bases at V and 5 bases at J, with 11 bases in the middle. This CDR3 reads CAWRKGGDQPQHF. CDR3 sequence (DNA): TGTGCCTGGAGAAAGGGAGGGGATCAGCCCCAGCATTTT.

This clone showed up just a few times. The rearrangement uses TRBV2 and TRBJ2-3; no reliable D call. Germline loops: CDR1 SNHLY, CDR2 FYNNEI. CDR3 size: 12 residues. Between the trimmed V and J ends, which lost 1 base and 9 bases, there was a span of 8 bases. The CDR3 DNA reads as TGTGCCAGCAGTGAAGAACCTACCACGCAGTATTTT. It translates to CASSEEPTTQYF.

The chain carries TRBV7-2 and TRBJ2-4; TRBD2 is a possible D gene (6 bases). Germline assignment: CDR1 SGHTA and CDR2 FQGNSA. V lost 0 bases and J lost 4, with 10 bases in between. The CDR3 is made up of 15 amino acids. The CDR3 DNA reads as TGTGCCAGCAGCTTAGCTACTGCGGGAAAAAACATTCAGTACTTC. Protein: CASSLATAGKNIQYF. The whole variable domain, remainder taken from reference TRBV7-2 and TRBJ2-4, is GAGVSQSPSNKVTEKGKDVELRCDPISGHTALYWYRQSLGQGLEFLIYFQGNSAPDKSGLPSDRFSAERTGGSVSTLTIQRTQQEDSAVYLCASSLATAGKNIQYFGAGTRLSVL.

This clone was counted a few times. The CDR3 bases are TGCAGTCATAGCGGGCTAGACGAGCAGTACTTC. This codes for CSHSGLDEQYF. V gene TRBV20-1 combines with J gene TRBJ2-7, with TRBD2 identical over 7 bases. Germline CDR1 and CDR2: DFQATT and SNEGSKA (reference sequence). V lost 8 bases to trimming and J lost 5 bases; unmatched junction nucleotides: 6. The CDR3 runs 11 residues.

This sequence joins TRBV5-4 and TRBJ1-5, with a tentative D call TRBD1 (5 bases). There are 16 residues in the CDR3. V gave up 2 bases and J gave up 0 bases, with 12 bases separating them. Germline V gives CDR1 SGHNT, CDR2 YYREEE (reference sequence). The CDR3 coding sequence is TGTGCCAGCAGCTTCACAGGTGCCGATAGCAATCAGCCCCAGCATTTT. Translating gives CASSFTGADSNQPQHF. Drawing the rest from reference TRBV5-4 and TRBJ1-5, the complete variable domain is ETGVTQSPTHLIKTRGQQVTLRCSSQSGHNTVSWYQQALGQGPQFIFQYYREEENGRGNFPPRFSGLQFPNYSSELNVNALELDDSALYLCASSFTGADSNQPQHFGDGTRLSIL.

This sequence joins TRBV18 and TRBJ2-1, with D tentatively TRBD2 (6 bases). The CDR3 contains 14 residues. Germline V lookup: CDR1 KGHSH, CDR2 LQKENI. V lost 5 bases to trimming and J lost 10 bases, with 18 bases between them. CDR3 in amino acids: CASSFADSRGEQFF. The CDR3 DNA sequence: TGTGCCAGCTCATTCGCAGACAGCCGGGGGGAGCAGTTCTTC.

This clone has just a few counts. The J gene is TRBJ2-1, the V gene TRBV5-7, with 10 bases that match TRBD1. TRBV5-7 is an open reading frame whose function is uncertain. V shed 4 bases and J 7 bases; nucleotides not matched to a gene: 11. The CDR3 extends over 16 amino acids. CDR3 sequence (DNA): TGTGCCAGCAGCCCAGCCGGGACAGGGGATATGAATGAGCAGTTCTTC. Its protein product is CASSPAGTGDMNEQFF.